This TCR beta chain was retrieved from a study of blood T cell repertoires in COVID-19. For the study at large: PBMCs, B-cell-depleted T cells, or T cells were the source of the cDNA or gDNA that made up the material.

Study members were between about 18 and 100 years old and lived in approximately 25 US regions. Before they entered the study, exposed participants had met a COVID-19 case within 2 weeks. This clone has a single count. The protocol was immunoSEQ multiplex PCR, while the TCRdb copy is restricted to in-frame clones and leaves out a portion. The repertoire has more than 300,000 clones, 90% of them found once; the top ten carry almost 4%. CDR3 length: 14 amino acids. Germline trimming cut 7 bases from V and 8 bases from J; bases unmatched to any gene: 12. In germline, CDR1 is MNHEY, CDR2 SVGAGI. V and J are TRBV6-5 and TRBJ1-2, with 8 bases matching TRBD1. The sample was PBMCs or T cells enriched from blood (not recorded which). The sequence derives from a woman aged 25 to 45 who had been exposed to COVID-19. CDR3 loop: CASNYRQGSGGYTF. The CDR3 nucleotides read TGTGCCAGCAATTATAGACAGGGGTCAGGAGGCTACACCTTC.